This entry features one TCR beta chain sequence. Primers included in the PCR were 60 Vbeta and 13 Jbeta primers. Measured with immunoSEQ multiplex PCR; TCRdb has only the in-frame clones, and not every one. The table lists approximately 150,000 clones, around 77% of them singletons. The data were taken from a study of cytomegalovirus exposure and HLA in healthy donors. Trimming stripped 7 bases from V and 2 bases from J, with 11 bases between. The CDR3 loop spans 13 amino acids. Germline V CDR1 and CDR2: ENHRY, SYGVKD. The V and J genes are TRBV10-3 and TRBJ1-1; no reliable D call. The TCR was taken from a man aged 40-49 years in good health and CMV-seronegative. Sequencing was performed on PBMCs. This chain's CDR3 is CAIMSSVNTEAFF. The CDR3 bases are TGTGCCATCATGAGTTCGGTTAACACTGAAGCTTTCTTT.